Below are 28 T cell receptor beta chains sequenced from a single sample in a study of beta chain features in type 1 diabetes. As every portion of the isolated RNA was reverse transcribed, the sequencing read expressed TCRB transcripts. Clones were read by immunoSEQ multiplex PCR, and TCRdb kept only the in-frame ones, dropping some. The repertoire holds more than 300,000 clones, with around 15% as singletons. What was sequenced was naive CD4+ T cells from blood. Source of these receptors: a woman under 30 in good health.

This clone was seen only a few times. The V and J genes are TRBV11-2 and TRBJ2-5; 11 bases align to TRBD1. V shed 5 bases and J 5 bases; nucleotides not matched to a gene: 10. CDR3 size: 16 residues. Germline CDR1 SGHAT, CDR2 FQNNGV. CDR3 sequence (DNA): TGTGCCAGCAGCCCCCGGACAGGGGGCGAGGGGGAGACCCAGTACTTC. Encoded protein: CASSPRTGGEGETQYF.

The gene calls are TRBV25-1 and TRBJ2-5; possible D gene TRBD2, 6 bases. Germline CDR1 is MGHDK and CDR2 is SYGVNS. V lost 0 bases to trimming and J lost 5 bases, with 13 bases between them. The CDR3 loop spans 15 amino acids. The CDR3 nucleotides are TGTGCCAGCAGTGAATATAAGGGGAGGTGGGAGACCCAGTACTTC. This gives the protein CASSEYKGRWETQYF.

The chain joins TRBV15 to TRBJ1-5, with 11 bases that match TRBD1. V lost 1 base and J lost 7; bases outside the gene matches: 3. Germline values: CDR1 LNHNV, CDR2 YYDKDF (reference sequence). The CDR3 loop spans 15 amino acids. The CDR3 sequence: CATSRGGQGGQPQHF. As DNA, the CDR3 is TGTGCCACCAGCAGAGGGGGACAGGGGGGACAGCCCCAGCATTTT.

This clone has only a few counts. This chain uses TRBV18 with TRBJ2-2; D gene uncertain. This CDR3 is 14 amino acids long. The germline V and J ends were trimmed by 1 base and 8 bases, with 11 bases remaining between them. From germline, CDR1 is KGHSH and CDR2 LQKENI. The CDR3 reads CASSPLFRPGELFF. CDR3 in DNA: TGTGCCAGCTCACCACTCTTCAGGCCAGGGGAGCTGTTTTTT.

This clone was counted between two and nine times. The chain is built from TRBV30 and TRBJ1-2; 7 nucleotides align to TRBD1. The V segment lost 3 bases and the J segment 0 bases; nucleotides outside the gene matches: 7. The CDR3 consists of 15 residues. Per the germline V gene, CDR1 is GTSNPN and CDR2 is SVGIG (reference sequence). CDR3 nucleotides: TGTGCCTGGAGAAAGGGGGCAGCAGCTAACTATGGCTACACCTTC. The encoded protein is CAWRKGAAANYGYTF.

The chain has TRBV29-1 and TRBJ1-1; 8 bases map to TRBD1. Germline V gene data show CDR1 as SQVTM and CDR2 as ANQGSEA. The V segment lost 5 bases and the J segment 4 bases; nucleotides outside the gene matches: 3. The CDR3 extends over 12 amino acids. The CDR3: CSVNRGGTEAFF. CDR3 in DNA: TGCAGCGTTAACAGGGGGGGCACTGAAGCTTTCTTT.

This clone was seen a few times. The V call is TRBV7-2, the J call TRBJ2-7; maybe TRBD2 (7 bases). Germline V lookup: CDR1 SGHTA, CDR2 FQGNSA. The CDR3 contains 15 residues. V was cut by 3 bases and J by 7 bases, with 19 bases left in between. CDR3: CASSFARGLMVEQYF. The CDR3 nucleotides are TGTGCCAGCAGCTTCGCCAGGGGACTAATGGTGGAGCAGTACTTC.

This clone was found a few times. The chain has TRBV4-2 and TRBJ2-5, with TRBD2 matching 10 bases. This CDR3 region has 16 residues. Germline V gives CDR1 LGHNA, CDR2 YNFKEQ. The V segment lost 1 base and the J segment 2 bases; nucleotides outside the gene matches: 4. The chain's CDR3 is CASSQALAGEQETQYF. CDR3 nucleotides: TGTGCCAGCAGCCAAGCTCTAGCGGGAGAGCAAGAGACCCAGTACTTC.

This clone was observed a handful of times. The chain has TRBV5-1 and TRBJ1-1; no clear D. The CDR3 spans 13 residues. CDR1 and CDR2 (germline): SGHRS, YFSETQ. V was trimmed by 2 bases and J by 0 bases, leaving 5 bases between them. CDR3 amino acids: CASSFNMNTEAFF. CDR3 DNA sequence: TGCGCCAGCAGCTTTAACATGAACACTGAAGCTTTCTTT.

This clone was seen more than once but under ten times. The V gene is TRBV28, the J gene TRBJ1-2; weak D call: TRBD1 (6 bases). The CDR3 covers 13 residues. Germline CDR1 reads MDHEN; CDR2 reads SYDVKM. V lost 8 bases and J lost 4, with 14 bases in between. CDR3 in amino acids: CASFIGTTYGYTF. The CDR3 coding sequence is TGTGCCAGCTTTATCGGGACAACCTATGGCTACACCTTC.

This clone occurred a few times. V gene TRBV6-7 combines with J gene TRBJ2-7, with 9 bases lining up with TRBD1. TRBV6-7 carries the ORF label, with uncertain function. Trimming removed 2 bases from V and 2 bases from J; junction bases left unmatched: 4. CDR3 size: 15 residues. The CDR3 DNA reads as TGTGCCAGCAGTTACAACTGGACAGGGGCCTACGAGCAGTACTTC. Translating gives CASSYNWTGAYEQYF.

The rearrangement uses TRBV18 and TRBJ1-5, with 8 bases matching TRBD1. The CDR3 runs 14 residues. The V segment lost 4 bases and the J segment 6 bases; nucleotides outside the gene matches: 5. CDR1 and CDR2 (germline): KGHSH, LQKENI. The CDR3 spells CASSRGQGGQPQHF. For the CDR3, the DNA is TGTGCCAGCTCACGTGGACAGGGCGGTCAGCCCCAGCATTTT. The full variable domain, its missing parts supplied by reference TRBV18 and TRBJ1-5, is NAGVMQNPRHLVRRRGQEARLRCSPMKGHSHVYWYRQLPEEGLKFMVYLQKENIIDESGMPKERFSAEFPKEGPSILRIQQVVRGDSAAYFCASSRGQGGQPQHFGDGTRLSIL.

Comments on this clone: The sample holds other DNA sequences that translate to the same CDR3. The chain combines TRBV7-2 with TRBJ1-5; unclear D gene. This CDR3 has 14 residues. The germline V gene has CDR1 SGHTA and CDR2 FQGNSA. V lost 0 bases and J 4 bases, leaving 7 bases between the germline ends. The CDR3, as DNA: TGTGCCAGCAGCTTAGCCGGCGGTAATCAGCCCCAGCATTTT. Amino acid sequence: CASSLAGGNQPQHF.

V gene TRBV7-2 combines with J gene TRBJ2-1; D uncertain. Between the trimmed V and J ends, which lost 6 bases and 9 bases, there was a span of 21 bases. CDR3 length: 15 amino acids. CDR1 SGHTA and CDR2 FQGNSA come from the germline V gene. CDR3 in amino acids: CASRNRQVRPVEQFF. The CDR3 DNA is TGTGCCAGCAGAAATCGGCAGGTAAGGCCGGTTGAGCAGTTCTTC.

A few counts support this clone. The rearrangement uses TRBV11-2 and TRBJ2-6; TRBD1 matches at 11 bases. With V trimmed by 5 bases and J by 4 bases, 4 bases remained unmatched. The CDR3 loop spans 16 amino acids. Germline CDR1 and CDR2: SGHAT and FQNNGV. For the CDR3, the DNA is TGTGCCAGCAGCGCGGACAGGGGGCGAGGGGCCAACGTCCTGACTTTC. It specifies CASSADRGRGANVLTF.

This clone has more than one count but fewer than ten. V and J are TRBV9 and TRBJ1-1; no reliable D call. Looked up from germline, CDR1 is SGDLS and CDR2 is YYNGEE. V lost 2 bases and J 8 bases, leaving 13 bases between the germline ends. The CDR3 totals 13 residues. The CDR3 here is CASSVASLGEAFF. The DNA for the CDR3 is TGTGCCAGCAGCGTGGCTAGCCTCGGGGAAGCTTTCTTT.

The chain joins TRBV4-1 to TRBJ2-3, with D possibly being TRBD2 (6 bases). Germline lookup yields CDR1 MGHRA and CDR2 YSYEKL. V lost 5 bases to trimming and J lost 2 bases, with 11 bases between them. The CDR3 extends over 14 amino acids. The CDR3 DNA reads TGCGCCAGCAGCGCCAGGACTACCACAGATACGCAGTATTTT. Encoded protein: CASSARTTTDTQYF.

This rearrangement joins TRBV7-9 to TRBJ1-2; the D gene is possibly TRBD1 (5 bases). Trimming removed 5 bases from V and 5 bases from J, with 18 bases in between. Germline values: CDR1 SEHNR, CDR2 FQNEAQ (reference sequence). This CDR3 contains 15 residues. The CDR3 is CASSARRRGDYGYTF. The CDR3 DNA is TGTGCCAGCAGCGCGCGCAGAAGGGGTGATTATGGCTACACCTTC.

This clone was seen a few times. The chain combines TRBV7-3 with TRBJ2-7; D is undetermined. CDR3 length: 15 residues. Per germline, CDR1 SGHTA and CDR2 FQGTGA. Trimming shortened V by 4 bases and J by 6 bases, and 19 bases separated the two germline ends. CDR3 protein: CASSSRGDRLAEQYF. In nucleotides, the CDR3 is TGTGCCAGCAGCTCCCGAGGAGACCGTCTCGCCGAGCAGTACTTC.

This CDR3 is CASSFKVAGGIDEQYF. The CDR3 region has the DNA TGTGCCAGCAGCTTTAAGGTCGCGGGAGGAATCGACGAGCAGTACTTC. V is TRBV5-4 and J is TRBJ2-7, with TRBD2 matching 8 bases. The CDR3 is 16 amino acids. Per the germline V gene, CDR1 is SGHNT and CDR2 is YYREEE (reference sequence). Losses at the gene ends were 2 bases for V and 5 bases for J; bases not matched to a gene: 12.

The V gene is TRBV4-2, the J gene TRBJ1-5, with D unclear. This CDR3 has 15 amino acids. Trimming shortened V by 1 base and J by 5 bases, and 12 bases separated the two germline ends. From germline, CDR1 is LGHNA and CDR2 YNFKEQ. The CDR3 DNA follows: TGTGCCAGCAGCCAAGGAGGGTCCGGCGATCAGCCCCAGCATTTT. Translated, it gives CASSQGGSGDQPQHF.

V usage is TRBV7-3 and J usage is TRBJ1-4; unclear D gene. V dropped 4 bases and J dropped 4 bases, with 13 bases sitting between them. The V gene's germline CDR1 is SGHTA and CDR2 FQGTGA. The CDR3 extends over 15 amino acids. The CDR3 spells CASSSSVGLNEKLFF. CDR3 coding DNA: TGTGCCAGCAGCTCCTCGGTGGGCCTTAATGAAAAACTGTTTTTT.

This clone was recorded a few times. The CDR3 is CASSAHFRNTIYF. Here the CDR3 DNA reads TGTGCCAGCAGCGCCCACTTTAGAAACACCATATATTTT. The J gene is TRBJ1-3, the V gene TRBV28; D is ambiguous. The length of the CDR3 is 13 residues. V lost 6 bases to trimming and J lost 5 bases, with 11 bases between them. CDR1 MDHEN and CDR2 SYDVKM come from the germline V gene. Drawing the rest from reference TRBV28 and TRBJ1-3, the complete variable domain is DVKVTQSSRYLVKRTGEKVFLECVQDMDHENMFWYRQDPGLGLRLIYFSYDVKMKEKGDIPEGYSVSREKKERFSLILESASTNQTSMYLCASSAHFRNTIYFGEGSWLTVV.

A few counts support this clone. The CDR3 reads CASSRGTRAHEQFF. CDR3 nucleotide sequence: TGTGCCAGCAGCCGGGGGACTAGGGCCCATGAGCAGTTCTTC. This rearrangement joins TRBV11-3 to TRBJ2-1; TRBD2 matches at 8 bases. The J segment lost 8 bases and the V segment lost 5 bases, leaving 8 bases of the junction unmatched. This CDR3 has 14 residues. The germline V gene has CDR1 SGHNT and CDR2 YENEEA. The whole variable domain, remainder taken from reference TRBV11-3 and TRBJ2-1, is EAGVVQSPRYKIIEKKQPVAFWCNPISGHNTLYWYLQNLGQGPELLIRYENEEAVDDSQLPKDRFSAERLKGVDSTLKIQPAELGDSAVYLCASSRGTRAHEQFFGPGTRLTVL.

The chain recombines TRBV30 with TRBJ1-1; D unclear. V lost 3 bases to trimming and J lost 11 bases, with 22 bases between them. This CDR3 is built from 14 residues. Germline V CDR1 and CDR2: GTSNPN, SVGIG (reference sequence). In nucleotides, the CDR3 is TGTGCCTGGAGCCGCCGGGGTAGCTTATACATGGCTTTCTTT. Amino acid sequence: CAWSRRGSLYMAFF.

This clone was counted only a few times. This chain joins TRBV11-1 and TRBJ2-1; a possible D gene is TRBD2 (6 bases). Trimming took 5 bases from V and 5 from J, leaving 10 bases between them. The CDR3 is 13 residues long. Germline CDR1 SGHAT, CDR2 FQDESV (reference sequence). The CDR3 loop reads CASSGGTDNEQFF. CDR3 bases: TGTGCCAGCAGCGGAGGGACTGACAATGAGCAGTTCTTC.

A few counts support this clone. This chain links TRBV30 with TRBJ1-1; TRBD1 aligns across 7 bases. With V trimmed by 6 bases and J by 1 base, 2 bases remained unmatched. CDR1 and CDR2 (germline): GTSNPN, SVGIG (reference sequence). The CDR3 contains 12 residues. The CDR3 nucleotides are TGTGCCTGCGACAGGGCGAACACTGAAGCTTTCTTT. Translated: CACDRANTEAFF. The variable domain in full, with the rest retrieved from reference TRBV30 and TRBJ1-1, is SQTIHQWPATLVQPVGSPLSLECTVEGTSNPNLYWYRQAAGRGLQLLFYSVGIGQISSEVPQNLSASRPQDRQFILSSKKLLLSDSGFYLCACDRANTEAFFGQGTRLTVV.

This clone was recorded only once. The rearrangement links TRBV10-3 to TRBJ2-7, with 8 bases fitting TRBD2. With 10 bases clipped from V and 1 base from J, the junction kept 6 bases outside the gene matches. CDR1 and CDR2 (germline): ENHRY, SYGVKD. The CDR3 runs to 13 residues. The CDR3 DNA is TGTGCCACGGGGGGGAGTCCGTCCTACGAGCAGTACTTC. It specifies CATGGSPSYEQYF.